Each of the 9 T cell receptor beta chains below was sequenced from the same sample in a study of blood T cell repertoires in COVID-19. The data were produced by immunoSEQ multiplex PCR, yet TCRdb's version contains in-frame clones alone and is incomplete. Among fewer than 300,000 clones listed, approximately 84% were seen once. Sequenced material: peripheral blood. The receptors were gathered from a human donor with COVID-19, enrolled during active disease. The donor label of this sample is uncertain.

The chain is built from TRBV5-3 and TRBJ1-5; unclear D gene. Being an ORF, TRBV5-3 has a function that is uncertain. Trimming took off 3 bases at V and 0 bases at J, with 16 bases between the two ends. The CDR3 length is 17 residues. The CDR3 coding sequence is TGTGCCAGAAGCTGTCACCCCCGGGGATATAGCAATCAGCCCCAGCATTTT. Translation: CARSCHPRGYSNQPQHF.

V is TRBV20-1 and J is TRBJ2-1, with a possible D match to TRBD1 (6 bases). V was clipped by 6 bases and J by 14 bases, with 17 bases between them. The CDR3 length is 11 residues. The germline CDR1 and CDR2 sequences are DFQATT and SNEGSKA (reference sequence). The CDR3 loop is CSATYRDEKFF. CDR3 in DNA: TGCAGTGCCACATACAGGGACGAGAAGTTCTTC.

This clone has just one count. V is TRBV11-2 and J is TRBJ2-1; 13 nucleotides agree with TRBD2. Germline V CDR1 and CDR2: SGHAT, FQNNGV. The length of the CDR3 is 15 residues. V shed 5 bases, J shed 7 bases, and the junction held 5 bases outside the gene matches. Here the CDR3 reads CASSTRTSGGNEQFF. In DNA form, the CDR3 reads TGTGCCAGCAGCACTCGGACTAGCGGGGGAAATGAGCAGTTCTTC.

V is TRBV28 and J is TRBJ1-1; no clear D. V was pared by 8 bases and J by 4 bases, with 17 bases between. The CDR3 loop spans 14 amino acids. Looked up from germline, CDR1 is MDHEN and CDR2 is SYDVKM. The CDR3: CASAEYALGTEAFF. In DNA, the CDR3 is TGTGCCAGCGCCGAGTACGCGCTCGGCACTGAAGCTTTCTTT.

The genes are TRBV9 and TRBJ1-3, with D maybe TRBD1 (5 bases). The CDR3 runs 15 residues. The germline V gene encodes CDR1 SGDLS and CDR2 YYNGEE. V lost 2 bases, J lost 4 bases, and 13 bases lay in between. The CDR3 is CASSVSGGDGNTIYF. As DNA, the CDR3 is TGTGCCAGCAGCGTGTCCGGGGGGGACGGAAACACCATATATTTT.

The chain combines TRBV5-6 with TRBJ2-2, with unresolved D. Trimming left V 3 bases short and J 2 bases short, with 14 bases between. Germline CDR1 SGHDT, CDR2 YYEEEE. The CDR3 spans 16 residues. The CDR3 DNA is TGTGCCAGCAGCTACCCACCGGGTCTTAACACCGGGGAGCTGTTTTTT. This codes for CASSYPPGLNTGELFF. Based on the CDR3 plus reference TRBV5-6 and TRBJ2-2, the full variable domain is DAGVTQSPTHLIKTRGQQVTLRCSPKSGHDTVSWYQQALGQGPQFIFQYYEEEERQRGNFPDRFSGHQFPNYSSELNVNALLLGDSALYLCASSYPPGLNTGELFFGEGSRLTVL.

The chain is built from TRBV6-2 or TRBV6-3 and TRBJ2-1; D gene ambiguous. The V and J ends lost 7 bases and 3 bases respectively, with 16 bases between them. CDR3 length: 15 residues. Per germline, CDR1 MNHEY and CDR2 SVGEGT. CDR3 nucleotide sequence: TGTGCCAGCAACCCACCGGGTCCTTACTACAATGAGCAGTTCTTC. Its translation is CASNPPGPYYNEQFF.

The V call is TRBV5-1, the J call TRBJ2-5; 15 bases line up with TRBD2. This CDR3 spans 16 amino acids. Trimming removed 5 bases from V and 5 bases from J; junction bases left unmatched: 7. CDR1 is SGHRS and CDR2 is YFSETQ in the germline V gene. The chain's CDR3 is CASRPGLAGGGETQYF. The DNA for the CDR3 is TGCGCCAGCAGGCCGGGACTAGCGGGAGGAGGGGAGACCCAGTACTTC. Looking up the rest from reference TRBV5-1 and TRBJ2-5 gives the full variable domain: KAGVTQTPRYLIKTRGQQVTLSCSPISGHRSVSWYQQTPGQGLQFLFEYFSETQRNKGNFPGRFSGRQFSNSRSEMNVSTLELGDSALYLCASRPGLAGGGETQYFGPGTRLLVL.

The chain joins TRBV28 to TRBJ1-1, with no clear D. Trimming left V 2 bases short and J 0 bases short, with 13 bases between. Germline V CDR1 and CDR2: MDHEN, SYDVKM. The CDR3 spans 16 residues. For the CDR3, the DNA is TGTGCCAGCAGTTTAGCCGGGAAGATTCTGAACACTGAAGCTTTCTTT. Protein sequence: CASSLAGKILNTEAFF.